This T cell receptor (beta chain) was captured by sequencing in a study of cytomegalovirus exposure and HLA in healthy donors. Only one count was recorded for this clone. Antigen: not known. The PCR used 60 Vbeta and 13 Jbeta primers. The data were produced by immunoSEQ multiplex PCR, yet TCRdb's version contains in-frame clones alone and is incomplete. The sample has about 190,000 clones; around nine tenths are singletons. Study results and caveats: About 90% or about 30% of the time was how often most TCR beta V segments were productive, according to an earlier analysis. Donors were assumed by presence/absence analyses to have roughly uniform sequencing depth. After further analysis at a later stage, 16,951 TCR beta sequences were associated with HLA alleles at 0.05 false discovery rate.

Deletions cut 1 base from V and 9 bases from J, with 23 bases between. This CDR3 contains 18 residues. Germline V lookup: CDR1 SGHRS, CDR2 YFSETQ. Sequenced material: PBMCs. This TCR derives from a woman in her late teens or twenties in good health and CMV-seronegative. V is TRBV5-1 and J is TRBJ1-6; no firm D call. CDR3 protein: CASSLTSGNFGFVSPLHF. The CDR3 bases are TGCGCCAGCAGCTTGACATCGGGGAATTTCGGGTTTGTTTCACCCCTCCACTTT.